One sample yielded the 25 T cell receptor beta chains listed below, sequenced in a study of blood T cell repertoires in COVID-19. The repertoire was sequenced with immunoSEQ multiplex PCR; TCRdb's copy has only in-frame clones and lacks some. The sample includes 75,000 to 90,000 clones, 80% of them seen just once. The source material was peripheral blood. The receptor set was obtained from a woman aged 40 to 55 with active or convalescent COVID-19.

The chain joins TRBV9 to TRBJ1-3; D is perhaps TRBD1 (5 bases). V dropped 1 base and J dropped 2 bases, with 13 bases sitting between them. The CDR3 length is 16 residues. CDR1 is SGDLS, CDR2 YYNGEE, per germline. The CDR3 region has the DNA TGTGCCAGCAGCGTATTCCCGGGGGGGGCTGGAAACACCATATATTTT. This encodes CASSVFPGGAGNTIYF.

This clone showed up just once. V usage is TRBV24-1 and J usage is TRBJ2-1; TRBD1 agrees at 8 bases. CDR1 and CDR2 from the germline V gene are KGHDR and SFDVKD. The CDR3 covers 14 residues. The trim removed 2 bases at V and 8 bases at J, leaving 4 bases unmatched. The CDR3 bases are TGTGCCACCAGTGATTCGGACAGGGTGGATGAGCAGTTCTTC. Its protein is CATSDSDRVDEQFF.

This clone has at least ten counts. This chain uses TRBV10-2 with TRBJ1-4, with 8 bases fitting TRBD1. Germline values: CDR1 WSHSY, CDR2 SAAADI. The CDR3 contains 15 residues. Trimming took 0 bases from V and 7 from J; bases not matched to a gene: 4. The CDR3 sequence is CASSESTGASEKLFF. Here the CDR3 DNA reads TGCGCCAGCAGTGAGTCGACAGGGGCGTCTGAAAAACTGTTTTTT.

The rearrangement uses TRBV7-8 and TRBJ2-7, with TRBD2 matching over 10 bases. Unmatched junction bases numbered 4, after V lost 5 bases and J lost 3 bases. The CDR3 is made up of 14 amino acids. Germline values: CDR1 SGHVS, CDR2 FQNEAQ. CDR3 coding DNA: TGTGCCAGCAGCCTAGGACTAGCGGTCTACGAGCAGTACTTC. This encodes CASSLGLAVYEQYF. The full variable domain, in which reference TRBV7-8 and TRBJ2-7 provide the parts outside the CDR3, is GAGVSQSPRYKVAKRGQDVALRCDPISGHVSLFWYQQALGQGPEFLTYFQNEAQLDKSGLPSDRFFAERPEGSVSTLKIQRTQQEDSAVYLCASSLGLAVYEQYFGPGTRLTVT.

The chain's CDR3 is CASSQGEPDTQYF. The CDR3 DNA is TGCGCCAGCAGCCAGGGCGAGCCAGATACGCAGTATTTT. The chain has TRBV4-3 and TRBJ2-3; D remains unclear. The CDR3 contains 13 residues. Germline CDR1 and CDR2: LGHNA and YSLEER. The V and J ends lost 3 bases and 4 bases respectively, with 8 bases between them.

The rearrangement joins TRBV5-1 to TRBJ1-1; TRBD1 is a possible D gene (5 bases). V was clipped by 2 bases and J by 3 bases, with 8 bases between them. CDR1 is SGHRS, CDR2 YFSETQ, per germline. The CDR3 contains 13 residues. The CDR3 DNA sequence: TGCGCCAGCAGCTTCTCGACAGACACTGAAGCTTTCTTT. This codes for CASSFSTDTEAFF.

The J gene is TRBJ1-6, the V gene TRBV7-9, with 10 nucleotides matching TRBD1. Trimming cost V 3 bases and J 7 bases; bases outside gene matches: 6. The CDR3 is made up of 16 amino acids. Germline CDR1 SEHNR, CDR2 FQNEAQ (reference sequence). In DNA, the CDR3 is TGTGCCAGCAGCTTTGACAGGGGGCAGGGAAATTCACCCCTCCACTTT. Its translation is CASSFDRGQGNSPLHF.

A few counts support this clone. Other nucleotide sequences from this sample produce the same CDR3. V is TRBV6-2 or TRBV6-3 and J is TRBJ2-6; 7 nucleotides line up with TRBD2. J gave up 3 bases and V 4 bases, and 12 bases lay outside the gene matches. This CDR3 has 18 residues. Germline V CDR1 and CDR2: MNHEY, SVGEGT. CDR3 coding DNA: TGTGCCAGCAGTTCGCGGCGGGGTGCGGGGGATGGGGCCAACGTCCTGACTTTC. Translated, it gives CASSSRRGAGDGANVLTF.

V usage is TRBV30 and J usage is TRBJ1-4; 9 bases match TRBD1. Germline assignment: CDR1 GTSNPN and CDR2 SVGIG (reference sequence). This CDR3 is 14 amino acids long. J lost 8 bases, V lost 1 base, and 5 bases had no gene match. CDR3 coding DNA: TGTGCCTGGAGTGACGACAGGGGGAGGGAAAAACTGTTTTTT. Its protein product is CAWSDDRGREKLFF.

This clone was found once. V usage is TRBV6-2 or TRBV6-3 and J usage is TRBJ2-1, with D perhaps matching TRBD1 (6 bases). The V and J ends lost 0 bases and 3 bases respectively, with 12 bases between them. Per the germline V gene, CDR1 is MNHEY and CDR2 is SVGEGT. This CDR3 has 16 residues. For the CDR3, the DNA is TGTGCCAGCAGTTACTCTATAGGGGGTAGCTACAATGAGCAGTTCTTC. Its protein is CASSYSIGGSYNEQFF.

This chain joins TRBV15 and TRBJ2-7; D is uncertain. Germline CDR1 LNHNV, CDR2 YYDKDF (reference sequence). This CDR3 comprises 16 residues. Between the trimmed V and J ends, which lost 0 bases and 2 bases, there was a span of 14 bases. This CDR3 reads CATSRDLSLGPYEQYF. The CDR3, as DNA: TGTGCCACCAGCAGAGATCTATCTCTCGGTCCCTACGAGCAGTACTTC.

The chain has TRBV4-2 and TRBJ2-3; maybe TRBD2 (6 bases). Per the germline V gene, CDR1 is LGHNA and CDR2 is YNFKEQ. The CDR3 is made up of 14 amino acids. V lost 4 bases and J 0 bases, leaving 8 bases between the germline ends. Written as DNA, the CDR3 is TGTGCCAGCAGCCTCGGGACTAGCACAGATACGCAGTATTTT. Residues: CASSLGTSTDTQYF.

The gene calls are TRBV6-5 and TRBJ1-2, with TRBD1 matching 8 bases. The CDR3 covers 14 residues. The ends lost 4 bases at V and 4 bases at J; junction bases unmatched: 5. Looked up from germline, CDR1 is MNHEY and CDR2 is SVGAGI. The CDR3 sequence: CASSSPGQAYGYTF. Here the CDR3 DNA reads TGTGCCAGCAGTTCTCCGGGACAGGCCTATGGCTACACCTTC.

The chain joins TRBV19 to TRBJ1-1; 9 nucleotides line up with TRBD1. The CDR3 length is 15 residues. V dropped 3 bases and J dropped 3; count of bases not matched to a gene: 5. Germline CDR1 LNHDA, CDR2 SQIVND (reference sequence). The CDR3 nucleotides read TGTGCCAGTAGTATTTTGACAGGGGGGGACACTGAAGCTTTCTTT. Translating it yields CASSILTGGDTEAFF.

The table lists this clone with a count of one. The chain combines TRBV12-3 or TRBV12-4 with TRBJ2-3, with D maybe TRBD2 (5 bases). CDR3 length: 12 residues. V shed 6 bases and J shed 4 bases, with 8 bases lying between them. The DNA of the CDR3 is TGTGCCAGCAGGGACTTTTCAGATACGCAGTATTTT. This codes for CASRDFSDTQYF.

This sequence joins TRBV11-3 and TRBJ2-2; 10 positions match TRBD2. With V trimmed by 0 bases and J by 2 bases, 6 bases remained unmatched. Germline values: CDR1 SGHNT, CDR2 YENEEA. The CDR3 has 18 amino acids. The CDR3 is CASSLDGTSGANTGELFF. Written as DNA, the CDR3 is TGTGCCAGCAGCTTAGATGGTACTAGCGGGGCAAACACCGGGGAGCTGTTTTTT.

V and J are TRBV28 and TRBJ2-7; the D gene is possibly TRBD1 (6 bases). The germline V gene encodes CDR1 MDHEN and CDR2 SYDVKM. This CDR3 has 14 residues. The V gene lost 6 bases and the J gene lost 2 bases, with 14 bases spanning the gap. CDR3 in DNA: TGTGCCAGCAGCCGCAGGGGCCCCACCTACGAGCAGTACTTC. Its protein product is CASSRRGPTYEQYF.

V is TRBV6-5 and J is TRBJ1-5, with TRBD1 as a possible D gene (6 bases). The CDR3 extends over 14 amino acids. Germline loops: CDR1 MNHEY, CDR2 SVGAGI. V lost 6 bases and J 3 bases, leaving 12 bases between the germline ends. CDR3 nucleotide sequence: TGTGCCAGCAGAAACGACAGGTTCAATCAGCCCCAGCATTTT. It translates to CASRNDRFNQPQHF.

This rearrangement joins TRBV19 to TRBJ2-7, with a tentative D call TRBD2 (5 bases). Germline V gene lookup returns CDR1 LNHDA and CDR2 SQIVND (reference sequence). Trimming pared 1 base from V and 6 bases from J, leaving 10 bases between. This CDR3 has 13 residues. The CDR3 bases are TGTGCCAGTAGTATAGTCCCCGGGATCGAGCAGTACTTC. Encoded protein: CASSIVPGIEQYF.

The chain is built from TRBV7-2 and TRBJ1-3, with 9 bases matching TRBD1. This CDR3 has 16 amino acids. Losses at the gene ends were 1 base for V and 3 bases for J; bases not matched to a gene: 4. From germline, CDR1 is SGHTA and CDR2 FQGNSA. This CDR3 is CASSLDGTGYGNTIYF. Written as DNA, the CDR3 is TGTGCCAGCAGCTTAGACGGGACAGGGTATGGAAACACCATATATTTT.

This clone occurred a few times. V is TRBV12-3 or TRBV12-4 and J is TRBJ1-2; possibly TRBD1 for D (5 bases). Trimming shortened V by 4 bases and J by 3 bases, and 9 bases separated the two germline ends. The CDR3 totals 13 residues. CDR3 DNA: TGTGCCAGCAGTTCGGACACCTACTATGGCTACACCTTC. Its translation is CASSSDTYYGYTF.

The chain recombines TRBV6-5 with TRBJ2-5, with D tentatively TRBD1 (5 bases). The CDR3 totals 15 residues. Per germline, CDR1 MNHEY and CDR2 SVGAGI. Trimming took off 7 bases at V and 0 bases at J, with 15 bases between the two ends. CDR3 bases: TGTGCCAGCAACCCAGACAGTTTGTACCAAGAGACCCAGTACTTC. Amino acid sequence: CASNPDSLYQETQYF.

The chain links TRBV10-3 to TRBJ2-2, with 11 bases matching TRBD1. This CDR3 has 15 residues. Looked up from germline, CDR1 is ENHRY and CDR2 is SYGVKD. Unmatched junction bases numbered 6, after V lost 7 bases and J lost 5 bases. The CDR3: CAITGGTGGTGELFF. CDR3 in DNA: TGTGCCATCACTGGAGGGACAGGGGGGACCGGGGAGCTGTTTTTT.

This sequence joins TRBV5-1 and TRBJ2-2, with TRBD1 matching 8 bases. CDR1 SGHRS and CDR2 YFSETQ come from the germline V gene. Losses at the gene ends were 4 bases for V and 5 bases for J; bases not matched to a gene: 7. The CDR3 consists of 15 residues. The CDR3: CASSERQGRTGELFF. As DNA, the CDR3 is TGCGCCAGCAGCGAGCGACAGGGGCGGACCGGGGAGCTGTTTTTT.

This clone was seen just once. V gene TRBV20-1 combines with J gene TRBJ2-5; 7 bases map to TRBD1. Germline CDR1 reads DFQATT; CDR2 reads SNEGSKA (reference sequence). Germline trimming cut 3 bases from V and 6 bases from J; bases unmatched to any gene: 13. The length of the CDR3 is 15 residues. This chain's CDR3 is CSASSARGIMQTQYF. The CDR3 DNA sequence: TGCAGTGCTAGTTCTGCCAGGGGGATTATGCAGACCCAGTACTTC.